This TCR beta chain comes out of a study of beta chain features in type 1 diabetes. Study-level points and caveats: Patients' naive, central memory and Treg TCRB repertoires seemed closer to one another than those of healthy donors.

The isolated RNA, all of it, was reverse transcribed, so expressed TCRB transcripts were what got sequenced. Produced via immunoSEQ multiplex PCR; TCRdb's table is partial and in-frame only. Among about 350,000 clones listed, about 18% were seen once. Germline V gene lookup returns CDR1 SEHNR and CDR2 FQNEAQ (reference sequence). The CDR3 has 14 amino acids. V lost 5 bases, J lost 2 bases, and 4 bases stayed unmatched. A CD45RO/CCR7/CD25/CD127/CD95/CD27 panel sorted naive, central memory, regulatory and stem cell-like memory CD4+ cells. On this clone itself: No antigen is known for it. Other DNA sequences in the same sample also yield this CDR3.

The sample was naive CD4+ T cells from blood. This rearrangement joins TRBV7-9 to TRBJ2-7, with 9 nucleotides matching TRBD1. This clonotype was obtained from a woman aged 18-29 years in good health. CDR3 amino acids: CASSPGTGPYEQYF. CDR3 bases: TGTGCCAGCAGCCCGGGGACAGGGCCCTACGAGCAGTACTTC.